This T cell receptor (beta chain) comes out of a study of blood T cell repertoires in COVID-19. This table comes from immunoSEQ multiplex PCR, and its TCRdb copy is limited to in-frame clones, with some not included. This repertoire shows about 140,000 clones, just over 85% found once; its top ten account for 1.5%. This receptor was taken from a woman aged 55-70 years with acute or convalescent COVID-19. Material for sequencing was peripheral blood.

This CDR3 is CASSFRPGQGTNEQYF. The CDR3 DNA follows: TGTGCCAGCAGCTTTCGACCGGGACAGGGCACCAACGAGCAGTACTTC. V usage is TRBV5-5 and J usage is TRBJ2-7; TRBD1 agrees at 9 bases. V was pared by 2 bases and J by 5 bases, with 11 bases of the junction left unmatched. CDR1 and CDR2 (germline): SGHKS, YYEKEE (reference sequence). This CDR3 has 16 amino acids. Full variable domain (missing parts from reference TRBV5-5 and TRBJ2-7): DAGVTQSPTHLIKTRGQQVTLRCSPISGHKSVSWYQQVLGQGPQFIFQYYEKEERGRGNFPDRFSARQFPNYSSELNVNALLLGDSALYLCASSFRPGQGTNEQYFGPGTRLTVT.